Shown below are 32 T cell receptor beta chains from a single sample sequenced in a study of CD8 T cells in Susac syndrome. When the RNA was reverse transcribed, random hexamers were used with an input of roughly 0.45 to 1 ug. TCRdb fed the immunoSEQ multiplex PCR reads into MiXCR, producing one record per CDR3 protein. The repertoire holds around 130,000 distinct CDR3 sequences, around 94% seen once, with about 0.29% in the top ten. Source material: CD8+ T cells from PBMCs. The origin of the receptors is a human donor with Susac syndrome.

This chain joins TRBV4-2 and TRBJ2-1; D perhaps matches TRBD2 (6 bases). V lost 1 base, J lost 10 bases, and 20 bases lay in between. CDR1 is LGHNA and CDR2 is YNFKEQ in the germline V gene. This CDR3 has 16 amino acids. CDR3 in DNA: TGTGCCAGCAGCCAAGTTCTCGGGACTTCCGGCCGAGAGCAGTTCTTC. It yields the protein CASSQVLGTSGREQFF.

The V gene is TRBV13, the J gene TRBJ2-5; 8 bases fit TRBD1. Germline loops: CDR1 PRHDT, CDR2 FYEKMQ (reference sequence). J lost 3 bases, V lost 2 bases, and 8 bases had no gene match. The CDR3 is 16 residues long. Here the CDR3 DNA reads TGTGCCAGCAGCTTACGCAACAGGGGGGTGGAAGAGACCCAGTACTTC. It codes for CASSLRNRGVEETQYF.

The chain has TRBV3-1 and TRBJ2-4; D is ambiguous. The germline V gene encodes CDR1 LGHDT and CDR2 YNNKEL (reference sequence). The CDR3 length is 14 residues. Trimming removed 1 base at V and 8 bases at J, with 12 bases between. The CDR3 sequence: CASSQAKGLDIQYF. Here the CDR3 DNA reads TGTGCCAGCAGCCAAGCTAAAGGGTTAGACATTCAGTACTTC.

V gene TRBV5-4 combines with J gene TRBJ2-5, with D unclear. The CDR3 runs 14 residues. Trimming removed 2 bases at V and 2 bases at J, with 10 bases between. Germline assignment: CDR1 SGHNT and CDR2 YYREEE (reference sequence). This chain's CDR3 is CASSFQWGQETQYF. The CDR3 DNA reads TGTGCCAGCAGCTTTCAATGGGGTCAAGAGACCCAGTACTTC.

The chain combines TRBV14 with TRBJ2-3; D ambiguous. Germline CDR1 and CDR2: SGHDN and FVKESK. Trimming left V 1 base short and J 2 bases short, with 10 bases between. The length of the CDR3 is 15 residues. CDR3 amino acids: CASSQVGFLTDTQYF. The CDR3 nucleotides are TGTGCCAGCAGCCAAGTTGGCTTCCTCACAGATACGCAGTATTTT.

The chain carries TRBV9 and TRBJ2-2, with 13 bases that match TRBD2. Germline lookup yields CDR1 SGDLS and CDR2 YYNGEE. This CDR3 has 15 residues. Unmatched junction bases numbered 4, after V lost 7 bases and J lost 4 bases. CDR3 bases: TGTGCCAGCGGGGGACTAGCGGGGCCCACCGGGGAGCTGTTTTTT. Translation gives CASGGLAGPTGELFF.

V usage is TRBV30 and J usage is TRBJ1-2; D gene uncertain. V was clipped by 2 bases and J by 8 bases, with 21 bases between them. The germline V gene has CDR1 GTSNPN and CDR2 SVGIG (reference sequence). The CDR3 sequence is 15 residues long. The CDR3 region is CAWSTPPKAGWGYTF. CDR3 sequence (DNA): TGTGCCTGGAGTACCCCGCCGAAGGCCGGTTGGGGCTACACCTTC.

The rearrangement joins TRBV7-8 to TRBJ2-7; the D call may be TRBD1 or TRBD2 (6 bases each). Trimming pared 1 base from V and 3 bases from J, leaving 10 bases between. This CDR3 contains 14 residues. Germline V lookup: CDR1 SGHVS, CDR2 FQNEAQ. The CDR3: CASSLGGAGYEQYF. The CDR3, as DNA: TGTGCCAGCAGCTTAGGGGGGGCTGGCTACGAGCAGTACTTC. Drawing the rest from reference TRBV7-8 and TRBJ2-7, the complete variable domain is GAGVSQSPRYKVAKRGQDVALRCDPISGHVSLFWYQQALGQGPEFLTYFQNEAQLDKSGLPSDRFFAERPEGSVSTLKIQRTQQEDSAVYLCASSLGGAGYEQYFGPGTRLTVT.

V gene TRBV9 combines with J gene TRBJ1-2; 7 positions agree with TRBD1. This CDR3 has 12 amino acids. Per germline, CDR1 SGDLS and CDR2 YYNGEE. V was clipped by 3 bases and J by 6 bases; unmatched bases: 2. CDR3 nucleotide sequence: TGTGCCAGCAGCGAGGGGGCCCATGGCTACACCTTC. Its protein is CASSEGAHGYTF. Looking up the rest from reference TRBV9 and TRBJ1-2 gives the full variable domain: DSGVTQTPKHLITATGQRVTLRCSPRSGDLSVYWYQQSLDQGLQFLIQYYNGEERAKGNILERFSAQQFPDLHSELNLSSLELGDSALYFCASSEGAHGYTFGSGTRLTVV.

The rearrangement links TRBV11-2 to TRBJ2-2, with D tentatively TRBD1 (6 bases). V was shortened by 4 bases and J by 1 base, with 10 bases between the two germline ends. The CDR3 covers 15 residues. Germline CDR1 and CDR2: SGHAT and FQNNGV. The CDR3 region is CASSSWGQNTGELFF. The DNA of the CDR3 is TGTGCCAGCAGCTCTTGGGGACAGAACACCGGGGAGCTGTTTTTT.

The J gene is TRBJ2-5, the V gene TRBV7-6; possible D gene TRBD2, 6 bases. Germline CDR1 and CDR2: SGHVS and FNYEAQ. This CDR3 contains 16 residues. V lost 5 bases to trimming and J lost 5 bases, with 21 bases between them. The CDR3 DNA reads TGTGCCAGCAGCGAGAAGACTAGAGGATTGTTGGAGACCCAGTACTTC. Translated: CASSEKTRGLLETQYF.

The chain employs TRBV13 and TRBJ1-3; D gene ambiguous. This CDR3 is built from 14 residues. V was clipped by 5 bases and J by 0 bases, with 8 bases between them. The germline V gene encodes CDR1 PRHDT and CDR2 FYEKMQ (reference sequence). DNA of the CDR3: TGTGCCAGCAGCCCGGTGTACTCTGGAAACACCATATATTTT. Translation: CASSPVYSGNTIYF.

The chain couples TRBV9 to TRBJ2-2, with 12 bases identical to TRBD2. Unmatched junction bases numbered 2, after V lost 1 base and J lost 10 bases. The CDR3 is made up of 14 amino acids. Germline values: CDR1 SGDLS, CDR2 YYNGEE. DNA for the CDR3: TGTGCCAGCAGCGTAACTAGCGGGGGGCCGGAGCTGTTTTTT. Its protein is CASSVTSGGPELFF.

V is TRBV2 and J is TRBJ2-5; D is undetermined. Per germline, CDR1 SNHLY and CDR2 FYNNEI. This CDR3 is 13 amino acids long. V was trimmed by 2 bases and J by 5 bases, leaving 9 bases between them. CDR3 amino acids: CASSELVLETQYF. In DNA, the CDR3 is TGTGCCAGCAGTGAACTCGTATTGGAGACCCAGTACTTC.

The rearrangement joins TRBV7-9 to TRBJ1-2; a possible D gene is TRBD1 (5 bases). Germline V gene sequence: CDR1 SEHNR, CDR2 FQNEAQ (reference sequence). Trimming removed 3 bases from V and 4 bases from J, with 9 bases in between. CDR3 length: 13 amino acids. CDR3 sequence: CASSFAGAYGYTF. The CDR3 region has the DNA TGTGCCAGCAGCTTCGCCGGGGCCTATGGCTACACCTTC.

The DNA for the CDR3 is TGTGCCAGCAGCGTAGCCCTTGGCGGGGGGGACTACGAGCAGTACTTC. It yields the protein CASSVALGGGDYEQYF. This chain connects TRBV9 to TRBJ2-7; the match to TRBD2 covers 9 bases. The CDR3 loop spans 16 amino acids. The V segment lost 0 bases and the J segment 3 bases; nucleotides outside the gene matches: 7. In germline, CDR1 is SGDLS, CDR2 YYNGEE.

The count of this clonotype is one. CDR3 bases: TGCGCCAGCAGCTTGGGCCGGAACACAGATACGCAGTATTTT. Encoded protein: CASSLGRNTDTQYF. V gene TRBV5-1 combines with J gene TRBJ2-3, with unresolved D. CDR3 length equals 14 residues. V shed 0 bases and J shed 2 bases, with 7 bases lying between them. CDR1 is SGHRS, CDR2 YFSETQ, per germline.

V and J are TRBV6-4 and TRBJ2-1; D might be TRBD2 (5 bases). This CDR3 region has 15 residues. CDR1 is MRHNA and CDR2 is SNTAGT in the germline V gene. Trimming pared 3 bases from V and 7 bases from J, leaving 16 bases between. CDR3 DNA: TGTGCCAGCAGTGAGGAGGCGGCCTTTTGGAATGAGCAGTTCTTC. It is translated as CASSEEAAFWNEQFF.

The chain employs TRBV25-1 and TRBJ1-5; D unclear. Trimming removed 3 bases from V and 0 bases from J, with 6 bases in between. This CDR3 is 14 amino acids long. CDR1 and CDR2 (germline): MGHDK, SYGVNS. For the CDR3, the DNA is TGTGCCAGCAGTGACGGAGATAGCAATCAGCCCCAGCATTTT. Amino acid sequence: CASSDGDSNQPQHF.

V usage is TRBV29-1 and J usage is TRBJ1-2, with 7 bases aligning to TRBD1. The J segment lost 0 bases and the V segment lost 6 bases, leaving 4 bases of the junction unmatched. This CDR3 is built from 13 residues. Germline CDR1 is SQVTM and CDR2 is ANQGSEA. The CDR3 loop is CSVGDSSNYGYTF. The CDR3 region has the DNA TGCAGCGTCGGGGACAGTTCTAACTATGGCTACACCTTC.

This chain links TRBV29-1 with TRBJ2-7; D may be TRBD1 (5 bases). CDR3 length: 13 residues. V was cut by 3 bases and J by 4 bases, with 13 bases left in between. Per the germline V gene, CDR1 is SQVTM and CDR2 is ANQGSEA. CDR3 sequence reads: CSVDTGTSYEQYF. The CDR3 nucleotides read TGCAGCGTTGACACAGGCACTTCTTACGAGCAGTACTTC.

This sequence joins TRBV3-1 and TRBJ2-7; 11 nucleotides line up with TRBD2. The J segment lost 4 bases and the V segment lost 3 bases, leaving 2 bases of the junction unmatched. CDR1 is LGHDT and CDR2 is YNNKEL in the germline V gene (reference sequence). The CDR3 is made up of 14 amino acids. The CDR3 region has the DNA TGTGCCAGCAGCCAGGGACTAGCGGAATACGAGCAGTACTTC. Amino acid sequence: CASSQGLAEYEQYF.

The V gene is TRBV7-2, the J gene TRBJ2-2, with TRBD2 matching 14 bases. V gave up 4 bases and J gave up 0 bases; unmatched junction bases: 4. CDR3 length: 18 amino acids. Germline V CDR1 and CDR2: SGHTA, FQGNSA. This chain's CDR3 is CASSSPTSGGANTGELFF. DNA of the CDR3: TGTGCCAGCAGCTCCCCGACTAGCGGGGGGGCGAACACCGGGGAGCTGTTTTTT.

This rearrangement joins TRBV6-8 to TRBJ1-1; perhaps TRBD1 as D (6 bases). CDR3 size: 14 residues. Trimming took 6 bases from V and 1 from J, leaving 12 bases between them. CDR1 and CDR2 from the germline V gene are MNHGY and SAAAGT. CDR3 loop: CASRRTDTNTEAFF. CDR3 bases: TGTGCCAGCAGGAGGACAGACACGAACACTGAAGCTTTCTTT.

The V gene is TRBV27, the J gene TRBJ2-1; D is undetermined. The CDR3 runs 16 residues. The V end lost 2 bases, the J end lost 1 base, and 12 bases lay between the germline ends. Germline CDR1 is MNHEY and CDR2 is SMNVEV (reference sequence). The CDR3 sequence is CASSLVSVLSYNEQFF. CDR3 DNA: TGTGCCAGCAGTTTAGTAAGCGTACTGTCCTACAATGAGCAGTTCTTC.

The chain's CDR3 is CASSPDRVRYEQYF. In DNA, the CDR3 is TGTGCCAGCAGCCCGGACAGGGTGAGATACGAGCAGTACTTC. This rearrangement joins TRBV7-9 to TRBJ2-7, with 8 bases lining up with TRBD1. Germline trimming cut 5 bases from V and 4 bases from J; bases unmatched to any gene: 7. This CDR3 contains 14 residues. Germline CDR1 and CDR2: SEHNR and FQNEAQ (reference sequence).

The chain uses TRBV27 and TRBJ2-7, with 7 positions matching TRBD1. V dropped 3 bases and J dropped 3; count of bases not matched to a gene: 5. The germline gives CDR1 MNHEY, CDR2 SMNVEV (reference sequence). This CDR3 comprises 14 residues. The CDR3 sequence is CASSFTGTDYEQYF. The DNA for the CDR3 is TGTGCCAGCAGTTTCACCGGGACAGACTACGAGCAGTACTTC.

The CDR3 sequence: CASSFCAEKPQHF. Here the CDR3 DNA reads TGTGCCAGCAGCTTTTGCGCGGAGAAGCCCCAGCATTTT. This sequence joins TRBV11-3 and TRBJ1-5; D is unresolved. The length of the CDR3 is 13 residues. The germline CDR1 and CDR2 sequences are SGHNT and YENEEA. Trimming took off 3 bases at V and 8 bases at J, with 11 bases between the two ends.

CDR3 sequence (DNA): TGTGCCACCACCTCCCCCACGACAGGGTACTATGGCTACACCTTC. Residues: CATTSPTTGYYGYTF. The rearrangement joins TRBV6-5 to TRBJ1-2, with 7 nucleotides matching TRBD1. The CDR3 has 15 residues. Losses at the gene ends were 10 bases for V and 3 bases for J; bases not matched to a gene: 14. Germline-derived CDR1 and CDR2 are MNHEY and SVGAGI.

The CDR3 reads CAWSGGQGRQPQHF. The CDR3 DNA reads TGTGCCTGGAGTGGGGGACAGGGGAGACAGCCCCAGCATTTT. This chain joins TRBV30 and TRBJ1-5; 10 positions agree with TRBD1. Trimming removed 1 base from V and 7 bases from J; junction bases left unmatched: 4. The CDR3 is made up of 14 amino acids. The V gene's germline CDR1 is GTSNPN and CDR2 SVGIG (reference sequence).

V and J are TRBV13 and TRBJ1-3, with D uncertain. The CDR3 is 13 residues long. The V end lost 5 bases, the J end lost 1 base, and 6 bases lay between the germline ends. Germline assignment: CDR1 PRHDT and CDR2 FYEKMQ (reference sequence). This CDR3 is CASSPRSGNTIYF. CDR3 DNA: TGTGCCAGCAGCCCCCGGTCTGGAAACACCATATATTTT. The full variable domain, with the rest looked up from reference TRBV13 and TRBJ1-3, is AAGVIQSPRHLIKEKRETATLKCYPIPRHDTVYWYQQGPGQDPQFLISFYEKMQSDKGSIPDRFSAQQFSDYHSELNMSSLELGDSALYFCASSPRSGNTIYFGEGSWLTVV.

The J gene is TRBJ2-5, the V gene TRBV6-5; D possibly corresponds to TRBD1 (6 bases). V lost 0 bases and J lost 1, with 9 bases in between. CDR1 is MNHEY, CDR2 SVGAGI, per germline. The CDR3 contains 15 residues. The CDR3 coding sequence is TGTGCCAGCAGTTACTCTCTGGGGGCCCAAGAGACCCAGTACTTC. Amino acids: CASSYSLGAQETQYF.